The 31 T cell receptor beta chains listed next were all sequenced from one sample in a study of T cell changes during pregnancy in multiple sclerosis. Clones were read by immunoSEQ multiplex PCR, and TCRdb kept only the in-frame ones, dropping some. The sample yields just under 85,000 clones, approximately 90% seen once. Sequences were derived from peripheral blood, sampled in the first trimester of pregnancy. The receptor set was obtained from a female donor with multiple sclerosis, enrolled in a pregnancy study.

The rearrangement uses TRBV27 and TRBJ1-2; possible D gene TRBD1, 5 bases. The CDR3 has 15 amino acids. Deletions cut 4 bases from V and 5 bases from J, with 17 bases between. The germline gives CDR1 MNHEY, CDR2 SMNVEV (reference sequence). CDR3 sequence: CASSSSRVERYGYTF. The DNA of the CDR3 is TGTGCCAGCAGTTCAAGCAGGGTCGAGAGGTATGGCTACACCTTC.

CDR3 sequence (DNA): TGTGCCAGCAGTTTTTGGAGGGGAGATCAGCCCCAGCATTTT. Protein product: CASSFWRGDQPQHF. The rearrangement uses TRBV27 and TRBJ1-5; possible D gene TRBD1, 5 bases. The germline V and J ends were trimmed by 3 bases and 5 bases, with 11 bases remaining between them. CDR1 is MNHEY, CDR2 SMNVEV, per germline (reference sequence). CDR3 length: 14 amino acids.

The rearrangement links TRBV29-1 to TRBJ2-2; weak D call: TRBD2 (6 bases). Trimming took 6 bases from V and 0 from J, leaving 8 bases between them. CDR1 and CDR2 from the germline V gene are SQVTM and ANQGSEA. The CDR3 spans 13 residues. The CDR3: CSVGTSNTGELFF. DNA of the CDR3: TGCAGCGTCGGGACTTCGAACACCGGGGAGCTGTTTTTT.

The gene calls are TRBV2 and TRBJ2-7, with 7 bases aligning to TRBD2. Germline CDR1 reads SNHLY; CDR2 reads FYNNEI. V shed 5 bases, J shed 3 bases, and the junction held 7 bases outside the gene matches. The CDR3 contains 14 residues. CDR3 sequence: CASSQRGRGYEQYF. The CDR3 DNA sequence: TGTGCCAGCAGTCAGCGGGGCCGGGGCTACGAGCAGTACTTC.

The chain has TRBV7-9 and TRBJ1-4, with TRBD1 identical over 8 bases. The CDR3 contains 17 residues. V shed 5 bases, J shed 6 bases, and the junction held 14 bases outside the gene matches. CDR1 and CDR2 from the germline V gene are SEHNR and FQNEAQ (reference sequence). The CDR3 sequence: CASSPTKRPGQDEKLFF. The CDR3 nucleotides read TGTGCCAGCAGCCCAACAAAAAGACCGGGACAGGATGAAAAACTGTTTTTT.

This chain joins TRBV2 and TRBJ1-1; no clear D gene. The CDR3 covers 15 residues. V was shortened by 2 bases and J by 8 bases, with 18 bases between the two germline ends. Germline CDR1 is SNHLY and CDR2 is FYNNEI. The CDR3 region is CASSERSRRFYEAFF. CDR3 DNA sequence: TGTGCCAGCAGTGAAAGGTCCCGGCGGTTTTACGAAGCTTTCTTT.

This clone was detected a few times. The CDR3 region has the DNA TGTGCCAGCAGTGTACGACTCGGAACCTACGAGCAGTACTTC. Amino acids: CASSVRLGTYEQYF. The rearrangement joins TRBV2 to TRBJ2-7; the D is unclear. Trimming shortened V by 4 bases and J by 2 bases, and 12 bases separated the two germline ends. Germline V CDR1 and CDR2: SNHLY, FYNNEI. The CDR3 covers 14 residues.

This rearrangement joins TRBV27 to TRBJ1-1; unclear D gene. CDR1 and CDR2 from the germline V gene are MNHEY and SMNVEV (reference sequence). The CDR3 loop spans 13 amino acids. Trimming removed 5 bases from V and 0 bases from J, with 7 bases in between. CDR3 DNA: TGTGCCAGCAGTCCAATCATGAACACTGAAGCTTTCTTT. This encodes CASSPIMNTEAFF.

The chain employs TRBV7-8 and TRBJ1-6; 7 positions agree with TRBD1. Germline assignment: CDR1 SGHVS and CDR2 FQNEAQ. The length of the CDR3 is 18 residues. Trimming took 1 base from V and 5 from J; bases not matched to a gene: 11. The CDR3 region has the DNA TGTGCCAGCAGCTTAGTGTTTTTGGGACAGATAAATAATTCACCCCTCCACTTT. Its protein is CASSLVFLGQINNSPLHF.

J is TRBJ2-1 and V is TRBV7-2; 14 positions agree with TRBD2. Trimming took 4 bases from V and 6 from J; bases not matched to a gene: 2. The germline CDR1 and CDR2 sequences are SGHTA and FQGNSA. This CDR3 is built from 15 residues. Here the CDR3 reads CASSWTSGGFNEQFF. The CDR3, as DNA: TGTGCCAGCAGCTGGACTAGCGGGGGGTTCAATGAGCAGTTCTTC.

The CDR3 DNA sequence: TGCGCCAGCAGCCCGACAGGGGGGCTTGAAAAACTGTTTTTT. It is translated as CASSPTGGLEKLFF. The gene calls are TRBV5-1 and TRBJ1-4; 9 bases line up with TRBD1. The CDR3 runs 14 residues. Germline V gene lookup returns CDR1 SGHRS and CDR2 YFSETQ. The V and J ends lost 4 bases and 7 bases, in that order; junction bases with no gene match: 5.

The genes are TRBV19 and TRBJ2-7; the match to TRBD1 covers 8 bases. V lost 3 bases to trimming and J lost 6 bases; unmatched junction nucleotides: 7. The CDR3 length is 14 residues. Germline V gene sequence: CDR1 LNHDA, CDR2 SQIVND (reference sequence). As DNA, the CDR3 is TGTGCCAGTAGTATTTCACAGGGGGTTGGCGAGCAGTACTTC. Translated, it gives CASSISQGVGEQYF. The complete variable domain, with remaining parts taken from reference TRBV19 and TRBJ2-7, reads DGGITQSPKYLFRKEGQNVTLSCEQNLNHDAMYWYRQDPGQGLRLIYYSQIVNDFQKGDIAEGYSVSREKKESFPLTVTSAQKNPTAFYLCASSISQGVGEQYFGPGTRLTVT.

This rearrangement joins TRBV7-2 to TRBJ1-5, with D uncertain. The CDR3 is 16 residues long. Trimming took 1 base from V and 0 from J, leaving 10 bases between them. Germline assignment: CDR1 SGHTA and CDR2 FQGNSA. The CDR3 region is CASSLVAVYSNQPQHF. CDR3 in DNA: TGTGCCAGCAGCTTAGTGGCGGTTTATAGCAATCAGCCCCAGCATTTT.

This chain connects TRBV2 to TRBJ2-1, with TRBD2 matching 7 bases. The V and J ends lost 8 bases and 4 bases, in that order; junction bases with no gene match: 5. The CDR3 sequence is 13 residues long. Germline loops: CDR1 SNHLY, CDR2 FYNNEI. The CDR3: CASALAVYNEQFF. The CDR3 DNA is TGTGCCAGCGCGCTAGCGGTATACAATGAGCAGTTCTTC.

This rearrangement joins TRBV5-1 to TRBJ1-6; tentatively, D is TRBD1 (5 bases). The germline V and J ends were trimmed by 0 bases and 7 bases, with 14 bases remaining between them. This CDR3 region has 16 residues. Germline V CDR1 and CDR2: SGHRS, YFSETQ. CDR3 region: CASSLEGTGRNSPLHF. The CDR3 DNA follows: TGCGCCAGCAGCTTGGAGGGTACAGGCCGAAATTCACCCCTCCACTTT.

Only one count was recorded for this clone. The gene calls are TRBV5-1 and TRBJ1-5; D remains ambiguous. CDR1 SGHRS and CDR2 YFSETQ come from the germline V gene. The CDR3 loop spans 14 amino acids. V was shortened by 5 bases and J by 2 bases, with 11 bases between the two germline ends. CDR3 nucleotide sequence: TGCGCCAGCAGACCAGGATGGGGCAATCAGCCCCAGCATTTT. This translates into CASRPGWGNQPQHF.

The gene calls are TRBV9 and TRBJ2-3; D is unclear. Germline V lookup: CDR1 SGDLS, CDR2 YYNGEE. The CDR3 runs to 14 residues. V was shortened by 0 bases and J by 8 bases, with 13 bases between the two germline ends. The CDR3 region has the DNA TGTGCCAGCAGCGTAGGGGTCGCTAGTGGTACGCAGTATTTT. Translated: CASSVGVASGTQYF.

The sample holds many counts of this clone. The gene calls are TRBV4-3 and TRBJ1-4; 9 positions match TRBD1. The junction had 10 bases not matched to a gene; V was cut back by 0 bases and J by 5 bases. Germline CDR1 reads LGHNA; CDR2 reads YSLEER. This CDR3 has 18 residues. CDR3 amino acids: CASSQERDREGPNEKLFF. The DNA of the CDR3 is TGCGCCAGCAGCCAAGAACGGGACAGGGAAGGTCCGAATGAAAAACTGTTTTTT.

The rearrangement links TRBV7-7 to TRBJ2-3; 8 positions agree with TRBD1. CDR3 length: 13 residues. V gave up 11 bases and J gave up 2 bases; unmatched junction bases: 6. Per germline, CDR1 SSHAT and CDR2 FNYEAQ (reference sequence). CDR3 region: CAAGGQDTDTQYF. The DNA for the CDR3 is TGTGCCGCCGGGGGACAGGACACAGATACGCAGTATTTT.

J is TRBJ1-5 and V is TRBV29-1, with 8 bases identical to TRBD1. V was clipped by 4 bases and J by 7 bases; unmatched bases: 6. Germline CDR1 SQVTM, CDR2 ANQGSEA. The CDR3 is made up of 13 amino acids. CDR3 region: CSVAQGERQPQHF. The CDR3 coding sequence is TGCAGCGTTGCACAGGGGGAGAGACAGCCCCAGCATTTT.

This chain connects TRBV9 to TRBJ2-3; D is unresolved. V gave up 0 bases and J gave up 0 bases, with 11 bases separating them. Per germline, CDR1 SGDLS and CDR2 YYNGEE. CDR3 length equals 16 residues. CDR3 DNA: TGTGCCAGCAGCGTAGGGATTAGCACTAGCACAGATACGCAGTATTTT. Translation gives CASSVGISTSTDTQYF.

The DNA for the CDR3 is TGTGCCAGCAGCTTTCTCGGGGTTGTAGTCTACGAGCAGTACTTC. This encodes CASSFLGVVVYEQYF. The chain links TRBV5-6 to TRBJ2-7, with a possible D match to TRBD2 (5 bases). Germline values: CDR1 SGHDT, CDR2 YYEEEE. The germline V and J ends were trimmed by 2 bases and 3 bases, with 15 bases remaining between them. This CDR3 region has 15 residues.

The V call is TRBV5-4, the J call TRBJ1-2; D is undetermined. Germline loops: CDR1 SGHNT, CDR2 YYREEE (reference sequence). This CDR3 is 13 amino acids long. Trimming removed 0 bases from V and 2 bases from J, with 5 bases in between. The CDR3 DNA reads TGTGCCAGCAGCTTGGATGGCAACTATGGCTACACCTTC. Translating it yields CASSLDGNYGYTF. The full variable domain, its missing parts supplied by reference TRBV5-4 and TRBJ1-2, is ETGVTQSPTHLIKTRGQQVTLRCSSQSGHNTVSWYQQALGQGPQFIFQYYREEENGRGNFPPRFSGLQFPNYSSELNVNALELDDSALYLCASSLDGNYGYTFGSGTRLTVV.

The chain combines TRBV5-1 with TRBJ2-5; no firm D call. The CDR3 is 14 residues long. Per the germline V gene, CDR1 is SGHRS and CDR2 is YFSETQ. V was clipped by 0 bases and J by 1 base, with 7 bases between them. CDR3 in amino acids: CASSLASFQETQYF. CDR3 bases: TGCGCCAGCAGCTTGGCCTCCTTCCAAGAGACCCAGTACTTC.

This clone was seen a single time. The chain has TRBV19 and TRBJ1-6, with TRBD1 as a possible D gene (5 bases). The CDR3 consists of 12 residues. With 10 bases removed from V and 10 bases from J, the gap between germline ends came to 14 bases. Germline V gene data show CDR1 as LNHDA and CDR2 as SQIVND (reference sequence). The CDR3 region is CATAAGGSPLHF. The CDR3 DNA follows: TGTGCCACCGCCGCCGGGGGATCACCCCTCCACTTT.

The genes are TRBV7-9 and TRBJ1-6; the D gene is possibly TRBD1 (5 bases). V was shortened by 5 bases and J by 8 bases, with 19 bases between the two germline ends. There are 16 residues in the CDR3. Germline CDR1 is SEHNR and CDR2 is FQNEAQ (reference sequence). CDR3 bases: TGTGCCAGCAGCCCAGACATCGGGACGGGAGATTCACCCCTCCACTTT. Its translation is CASSPDIGTGDSPLHF.

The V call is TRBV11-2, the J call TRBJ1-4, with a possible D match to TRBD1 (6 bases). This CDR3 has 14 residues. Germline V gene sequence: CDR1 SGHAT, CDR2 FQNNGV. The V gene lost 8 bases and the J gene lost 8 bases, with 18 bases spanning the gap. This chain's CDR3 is CASWGEGVEEKLFF. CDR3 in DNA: TGTGCCAGCTGGGGTGAGGGGGTCGAGGAAAAACTGTTTTTT.

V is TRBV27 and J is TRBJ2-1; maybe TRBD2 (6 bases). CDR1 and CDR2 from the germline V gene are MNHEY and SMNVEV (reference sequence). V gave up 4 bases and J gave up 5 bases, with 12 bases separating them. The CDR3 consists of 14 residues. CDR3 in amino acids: CASSSTREDNEQFF. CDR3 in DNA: TGTGCCAGCAGTTCTACTAGGGAGGACAATGAGCAGTTCTTC.

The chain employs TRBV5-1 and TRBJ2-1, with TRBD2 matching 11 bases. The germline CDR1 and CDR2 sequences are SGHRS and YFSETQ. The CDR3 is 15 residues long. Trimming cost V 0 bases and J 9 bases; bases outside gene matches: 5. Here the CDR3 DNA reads TGCGCCAGCAGCTTGGATAGCGGGGGGGTAGGTGAGCAGTTCTTC. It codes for CASSLDSGGVGEQFF.

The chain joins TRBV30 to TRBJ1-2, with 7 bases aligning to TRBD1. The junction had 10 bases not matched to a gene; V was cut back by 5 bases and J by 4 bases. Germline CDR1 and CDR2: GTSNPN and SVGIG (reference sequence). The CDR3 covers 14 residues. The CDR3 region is CAWGGQAVPYGYTF. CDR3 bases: TGTGCCTGGGGAGGACAGGCAGTCCCCTATGGCTACACCTTC.

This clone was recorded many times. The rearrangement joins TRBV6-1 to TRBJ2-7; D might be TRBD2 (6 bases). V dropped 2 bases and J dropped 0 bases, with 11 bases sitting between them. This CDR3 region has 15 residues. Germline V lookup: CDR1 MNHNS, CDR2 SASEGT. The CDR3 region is CASSELIGSSYEQYF. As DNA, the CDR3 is TGTGCCAGCAGTGAACTAATCGGGAGCTCCTACGAGCAGTACTTC.